This T cell receptor (beta chain) was documented in a study of cytomegalovirus exposure and HLA in healthy donors. Notes on the study in general: According to an earlier analysis, most TCR beta V segments yielded productive rearrangements about 90% or about 30% of the time. The authors listed 150 to 200 TCR beta chains as cytomegalovirus-associated. No immune exposure information besides CMV serostatus was available.

From germline, CDR1 is SGHVS and CDR2 FQNEAQ. The CDR3 totals 13 residues. V shed 1 base and J shed 7 bases, with 10 bases lying between them. On this clone itself: Antigen specificity is unknown.

The primer mix had 60 Vbeta and 13 Jbeta primers. Sequencing was performed with immunoSEQ multiplex PCR; in TCRdb, only in-frame clones are kept and a portion is missing. The sample holds tens of thousands of clones. The sample taken for sequencing was PBMCs. The chain carries TRBV7-8 and TRBJ1-2, with D possibly matching TRBD1 (5 bases). The receptor was derived from a male donor in good health and CMV-seropositive. The DNA of the CDR3 is TGTGCCAGCAGCTTAGTATGGGGCGGTGGCTACACCTTC. Amino acids: CASSLVWGGGYTF.